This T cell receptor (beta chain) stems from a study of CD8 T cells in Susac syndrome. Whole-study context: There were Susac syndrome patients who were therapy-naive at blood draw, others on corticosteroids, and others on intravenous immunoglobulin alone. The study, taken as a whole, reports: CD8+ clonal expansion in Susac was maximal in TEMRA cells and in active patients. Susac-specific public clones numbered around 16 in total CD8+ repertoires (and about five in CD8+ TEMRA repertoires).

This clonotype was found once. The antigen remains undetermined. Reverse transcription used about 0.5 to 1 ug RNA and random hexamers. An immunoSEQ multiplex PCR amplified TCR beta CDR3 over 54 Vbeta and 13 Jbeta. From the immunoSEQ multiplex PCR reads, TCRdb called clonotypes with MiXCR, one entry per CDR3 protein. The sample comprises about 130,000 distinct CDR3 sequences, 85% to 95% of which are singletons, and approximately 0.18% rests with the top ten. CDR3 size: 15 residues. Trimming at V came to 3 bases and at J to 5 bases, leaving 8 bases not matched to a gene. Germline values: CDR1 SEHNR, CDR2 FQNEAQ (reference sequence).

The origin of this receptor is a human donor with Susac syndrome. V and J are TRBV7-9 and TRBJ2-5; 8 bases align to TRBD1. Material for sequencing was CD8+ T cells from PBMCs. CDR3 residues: CASSLWQGAVETQYF. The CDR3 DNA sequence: TGTGCCAGCAGCTTGTGGCAGGGGGCAGTGGAGACCCAGTACTTC.